The 15 T cell receptor beta chains below all came from one sample that was sequenced in a study of Graves' ophthalmopathy and Graves' hyperthyroidism. RNA transcripts yielded amplified TCR beta CDR3 regions. An opening RT-PCR round employed HTBI primers and preceded a second-round multiplex PCR. Each CDR3 protein is one row after TCRdb ran MiXCR on the multiplex PCR reads. The sample shows roughly 400,000 distinct CDR3 sequences, 15% of them seen only once. Sequences were obtained from peripheral blood. The origin of the receptors is a woman younger than 35 with stable Graves' hyperthyroidism.

This clonotype was counted ten times or more. The V gene is TRBV6-1, the J gene TRBJ1-1; D may be TRBD1 (5 bases). Trimming removed 5 bases at V and 7 bases at J, with 14 bases between. The germline gives CDR1 MNHNS, CDR2 SASEGT. The CDR3 contains 13 residues. For the CDR3, the DNA is TGTGCCAGCAGTCGGGGGATTGGTGGTGAAGCTTTCTTT. Protein product: CASSRGIGGEAFF.

The J gene is TRBJ2-2, the V gene TRBV30, with TRBD1 as a possible D gene (6 bases). This CDR3 is built from 13 residues. V was shortened by 3 bases and J by 4 bases, with 9 bases between the two germline ends. The germline V gene has CDR1 GTSNPN and CDR2 SVGIG (reference sequence). This CDR3 is CAWREQGTGELFF. The CDR3 region has the DNA TGTGCCTGGAGGGAACAGGGCACCGGGGAGCTGTTTTTT.

This clonotype was recorded at least ten times. The chain uses TRBV12-3 or TRBV12-4 and TRBJ1-5, with 8 bases identical to TRBD1. The ends lost 5 bases at V and 5 bases at J; junction bases unmatched: 8. This CDR3 is built from 15 residues. The CDR3 sequence is CASSGQGQGYQPQHF. Written as DNA, the CDR3 is TGTGCCAGCAGTGGACAGGGTCAAGGCTATCAGCCCCAGCATTTT.

This clonotype was seen many times. V and J are TRBV2 and TRBJ2-5; either TRBD1 or TRBD2 may supply D (5 bases each). This CDR3 is built from 13 residues. Germline V CDR1 and CDR2: SNHLY, FYNNEI. Trimming removed 2 bases from V and 4 bases from J, with 8 bases in between. CDR3 sequence (DNA): TGTGCCAGCAGTGAAACGGGGCCAGAGACCCAGTACTTC. It is translated as CASSETGPETQYF.

This clonotype was seen at least ten times. V and J are TRBV6-2 or TRBV6-3 and TRBJ2-7; maybe TRBD1 (5 bases). The germline V gene has CDR1 MNHEY and CDR2 SVGEGT. This CDR3 has 16 residues. The V end was cut by 0 bases, the J end by 3 bases, with 15 bases between. CDR3 protein: CASSYSSRAPHYEQYF. In nucleotides, the CDR3 is TGTGCCAGCAGTTACTCATCCAGGGCTCCACACTACGAGCAGTACTTC.

This clonotype was found many times. This chain joins TRBV7-2 and TRBJ1-5; 11 bases map to TRBD1. Trimming cost V 5 bases and J 7 bases; bases outside gene matches: 7. The CDR3 extends over 15 amino acids. Germline values: CDR1 SGHTA, CDR2 FQGNSA. In nucleotides, the CDR3 is TGTGCCAGCAGCCCGGGACAGGGGGAAGAACAGCCCCAGCATTTT. As protein: CASSPGQGEEQPQHF.

This clonotype was found many times. This rearrangement joins TRBV25-1 to TRBJ2-5, with D unclear. Trimming pared 6 bases from V and 2 bases from J, leaving 16 bases between. The CDR3 has 15 residues. Looked up from germline, CDR1 is MGHDK and CDR2 is SYGVNS. The CDR3 region is CASSQREISQETQYF. The DNA for the CDR3 is TGTGCCAGCAGCCAACGCGAGATATCGCAAGAGACCCAGTACTTC.

This clonotype was seen repeatedly, ten times or more. The rearrangement joins TRBV24-1 to TRBJ1-2; no reliable D call. Germline CDR1 reads KGHDR; CDR2 reads SFDVKD. V dropped 5 bases and J dropped 4 bases, with 13 bases sitting between them. CDR3 length equals 14 residues. The CDR3 nucleotides read TGTGCCACCAGTGCTGCCGACGGTTCCTATGGCTACACCTTC. The encoded protein is CATSAADGSYGYTF.

This clonotype has at least ten counts. The rearrangement joins TRBV12-3 or TRBV12-4 to TRBJ1-5; TRBD1 aligns across 10 bases. J lost 6 bases, V lost 5 bases, and 16 bases had no gene match. This CDR3 spans 18 amino acids. The CDR3 here is CASSRDRGFRLVGQPQHF. The CDR3 DNA sequence: TGTGCCAGCAGTCGGGACAGGGGATTTAGGTTGGTGGGTCAGCCCCAGCATTTT.

In its sample, this clonotype was seen many times. The chain recombines TRBV5-1 with TRBJ1-1, with 12 bases lining up with TRBD1. The CDR3 spans 15 residues. With 3 bases clipped from V and 6 bases from J, the junction kept 6 bases outside the gene matches. Germline V gene lookup returns CDR1 SGHRS and CDR2 YFSETQ. The CDR3 protein is CASSYSGTGGPEAFF. The CDR3 DNA reads TGCGCCAGCAGCTACTCCGGGACAGGGGGCCCTGAAGCTTTCTTT.

This clonotype has a count of ten or more. This chain's CDR3 is CASSPGFAQETQYF. In DNA form, the CDR3 reads TGTGCCAGCAGCCCGGGGTTTGCGCAAGAGACCCAGTACTTC. This chain links TRBV4-2 with TRBJ2-5; TRBD2 is a possible D gene (5 bases). The CDR3 has 14 residues. V lost 4 bases and J lost 2, with 11 bases in between. Germline loops: CDR1 LGHNA, CDR2 YNFKEQ.

This clonotype is a singleton in its sample. At one boundary the junction diverges from the germline segment, which might be a read error. The chain has TRBV6-1 and TRBJ2-7; no reliable D call. Germline-derived CDR1 and CDR2 are MNHNS and SASEGT. The CDR3 contains 13 residues. CDR3: CASSALTLYDQYF. The CDR3 nucleotides are TGTGCCAGCAGTGCACTGACTCTCTACGATCAGTACTTC.

This clonotype was counted ten times or more. The chain employs TRBV11-3 and TRBJ1-2; D possibly corresponds to TRBD1 (6 bases). CDR1 is SGHNT, CDR2 YENEEA, per germline. The CDR3 loop spans 14 amino acids. Trimming cost V 6 bases and J 6 bases, with 17 bases left between them. In DNA, the CDR3 is TGTGCCAGCAGTTTCGGGGGGCGAGAGGATGGCTACACCTTC. This translates into CASSFGGREDGYTF.

V and J are TRBV11-2 and TRBJ2-7, with unresolved D. Germline V lookup: CDR1 SGHAT, CDR2 FQNNGV. This CDR3 spans 17 amino acids. Deletions cut 6 bases from V and 3 bases from J, with 24 bases between. CDR3 sequence: CASRYPGVADRHYEQYF. The CDR3 nucleotides are TGTGCCAGCAGATATCCTGGTGTGGCCGACCGTCACTACGAGCAGTACTTC.

There are many counts of this clonotype. The chain couples TRBV20-1 to TRBJ2-5; 8 bases are shared with TRBD2. V dropped 0 bases and J dropped 5; count of bases not matched to a gene: 8. CDR1 is DFQATT, CDR2 SNEGSKA, per germline (reference sequence). CDR3 length equals 15 residues. CDR3 protein: CSARDRRGAGETQYF. CDR3 nucleotide sequence: TGCAGTGCTAGAGATAGGCGGGGGGCTGGGGAGACCCAGTACTTC.